Listed here is a single T cell receptor beta chain. Its antigen target is currently unknown. Nothing much larger sits one base from this clone, and base qualities are not available. The data were taken from a study of long-term antiretroviral therapy in people with HIV (dated by TCRdb to 2021 to 2024). Background for the entire study: The earliest samples were collected roughly a decade before the 2015 WHO recommendation for immediate ART, at a time when ART was usually postponed until CD4 counts fell. A retrospective serial study tested whether ART initiation and durable HIV suppression were associated with changes in peripheral blood TRB repertoire composition and diversity. The cohort contributed fewer than 200 cryopreserved PBMC samples from 30 adults with confirmed HIV infection, collected serially over a mean of 6 years (range 1-12). Of the roughly 30 participants with HIV, about a dozen were female. No cross-contamination during QIAcube processing was seen in test extractions of a monoclonal T-cell line run alongside a few dozen polyclonal samples. General findings and caveats noted by the study authors: Since PBMC availability was limited, sequencing covered only the TCR beta chain, with no alpha chain pairing. Samples dated from about 2003 to 2018, and the ART regimens used may be less effective than current ones. HIV repertoires had narrower CDR3 length ranges than controls, and the network structure suggested an antigen-experienced repertoire that shifted only slightly toward naive after ART. Expanded TRB clones identified before ART initiation dominated the repertoire at all time points, although this dominance fluctuated and declined in many PLHIV after ART. No data were available on ART adherence, viral resistance or therapy changes, limiting inferences about post-ART repertoire changes. Because cell numbers in pre-ART samples were limited, unsorted PBMC were profiled instead of sorted CD4+ and CD8+ T cells. ART initiation was associated with a significant increase in TRB diversity, but diversity stayed significantly below transplant donor controls even after long-term ART.

Via the germline V gene, CDR1 is SGHTA and CDR2 FQGNSA. Relative to germline, V is missing 5 bases and J is missing 8 bases, with 8 bases of the junction outside any gene match. The CDR3 holds 15 amino acids from the cysteine to the phenylalanine. CDR3 DNA only is kept here, 45 bases in frame from base 1. Inclusion was restricted to participants for whom at least one PBMC sample before ART initiation and at least two post-ART samples were available. Every participant with HIV received treatment in the United States of America. Cryopreserved samples of about 1-11 million PBMC were thawed and washed before DNA extraction. At the time of the earliest PBMC sample, participants with HIV were aged between roughly 20 and 55 years. PBMC samples from each participant spanned 1-4 timepoints before ART initiation and 2-8 timepoints after ART initiation, with a median of 7 samples. For every participant, serial HIV viral load, CD4+ T-cell count, ART history and demographic data were obtained. Using a Qiagen kit on a QIAcube, genomic DNA was extracted from unsorted PBMC, with samples processed in batches of 12.

The immunoSEQ hsTCRB v3.0 assay was used at survey level resolution to sequence the TRB variable region. The targeted TRB sequencing depth was roughly 40,000-55,000 T-cell genomes per sample. An Illumina MiSeq with a v3 150-cycle kit was used to sequence the pooled TRB libraries. The source study handled its data this way. Repertoire analysis was performed in R inside a reproducible Nextflow workflow that covered QC, data transformation and analysis. Custom analyses were implemented in LymphoSeq2, an R package for AIRR-Seq data exploration. Several samples that yielded fewer than 5000 total TRB sequences were excluded, so that fewer than 250 HIV repertoires were analyzed. Of the roughly 190 retained HIV repertoires, almost 60 were collected before and approximately 130 after ART initiation. Each repertoire was downsampled to 5000 TRB nucleotide sequences, and summary statistics were averaged across 100 downsampling iterations. Only TRB sequences with CDR3 regions of at least seven amino acids were retained for analysis. A Shannon entropy-derived clonality score and the Gini coefficient were used to measure diversity. In the repertoire networks, any two of the top 5000 CDR3 amino acid sequences were connected whenever the two sequences differed by an edit distance of one. Antigen specificity groups and MHC restriction were predicted for TRB CDR3 amino acid sequences with GLIPH2. CDR3 amino acid sequences were matched against VDJdb and McPAS-TCR to flag known CMV, EBV, HIV or tissue antigen associations. Pre-ART, post-ART and control groups were compared with Wilcoxon signed-rank tests and Holm-Bonferroni correction. The immuneACCESS repertoire file appears here via TCRdb, limited to in-frame rearrangements. These files lack a portion of the clones; in checked studies, under half of the deficit traces to unresolved V genes, and the cause of the others is not known. The V and J calls and clone size are taken from that table; D and trimming were inferred from the DNA. The sample table lists around 29,000 clones, roughly 92% of them with a count of one. Over 6% of the sample lies in the top ten.

This clonotype originated in a woman aged 40 to 50 with HIV. In this chain, TRBV7-2 is recombined with TRBJ2-1, and 11 junction bases match TRBD2. Sample: unsorted PBMCs, taken around 6.5 years after starting antiretroviral therapy. The sequenced DNA is TGTGCCAGCAGCCTTAGCGGGGGGGCTGCCCATGAGCAGTTCTTC. This translates into CASSLSGGAAHEQFF.